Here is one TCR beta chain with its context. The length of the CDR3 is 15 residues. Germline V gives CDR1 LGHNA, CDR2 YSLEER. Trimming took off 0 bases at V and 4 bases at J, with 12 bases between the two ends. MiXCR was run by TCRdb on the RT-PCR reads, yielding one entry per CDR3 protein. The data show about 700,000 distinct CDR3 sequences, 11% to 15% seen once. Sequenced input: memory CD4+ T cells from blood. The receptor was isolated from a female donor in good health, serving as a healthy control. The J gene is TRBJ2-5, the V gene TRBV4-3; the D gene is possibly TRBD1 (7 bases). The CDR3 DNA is TGCGCCAGCAGCCAAGATCTTCAGGGGGGAGAGACCCAGTACTTC. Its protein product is CASSQDLQGGETQYF.